These 21 T cell receptor beta chains were all obtained from the same sample, sequenced in a study of OX40 agonist ivuxolimab in advanced cancers. Method: immunoSEQ multiplex PCR; TCRdb's copy keeps in-frame clones and lacks some. The sample carries around 95,000 clones, 90% recorded once. Specimen: CD4+ or CD8+ T cells sorted from blood, collected in a trial of the OX40 agonist ivuxolimab. The receptors derive from an adult with an advanced solid tumor such as melanoma, head and neck, liver or kidney cancer.

The genes are TRBV11-1 and TRBJ2-3; D ambiguous. The CDR3 spans 15 residues. CDR1 is SGHAT and CDR2 is FQDESV in the germline V gene (reference sequence). V was clipped by 5 bases and J by 0 bases, with 12 bases between them. CDR3 sequence (DNA): TGTGCCAGCAGCATGGACCTCGTCAGCACAGATACGCAGTATTTT. Amino acids: CASSMDLVSTDTQYF.

In this sample, this clone turned up a few times. The chain combines TRBV2 with TRBJ2-7; 8 positions agree with TRBD2. Germline-derived CDR1 and CDR2 are SNHLY and FYNNEI. The junction had 9 bases not matched to a gene; V was cut back by 7 bases and J by 1 base. This CDR3 region has 15 residues. CDR3 nucleotides: TGTGCCAGCACACACCGTGGGACTAGTTCCTACGAGCAGTACTTC. It specifies CASTHRGTSSYEQYF.

V is TRBV6-5 and J is TRBJ1-1, with D unresolved. Germline V lookup: CDR1 MNHEY, CDR2 SVGAGI. The CDR3 contains 14 residues. The ends were cut back, 5 bases at V and 1 base at J, with 11 bases in the middle. CDR3 residues: CASSTPDPNTEAFF. The CDR3 DNA reads as TGTGCCAGCAGTACACCCGACCCGAACACTGAAGCTTTCTTT.

The chain combines TRBV27 with TRBJ2-7; D is undetermined. V shed 5 bases and J shed 4 bases, with 15 bases lying between them. The CDR3 totals 14 residues. Germline CDR1 and CDR2: MNHEY and SMNVEV (reference sequence). CDR3 sequence reads: CASSPTTAPYEQYF. DNA of the CDR3: TGTGCCAGCAGTCCCACTACGGCCCCGTACGAGCAGTACTTC.

The chain is built from TRBV11-2 and TRBJ1-2; D perhaps matches TRBD1 (5 bases). Trimming pared 7 bases from V and 4 bases from J, leaving 16 bases between. The CDR3 has 14 residues. The germline V gene encodes CDR1 SGHAT and CDR2 FQNNGV. The CDR3 DNA follows: TGTGCCAGCACAAAGAACCGGGGCCTCTATGGCTACACCTTC. Translation gives CASTKNRGLYGYTF.

This chain connects TRBV27 to TRBJ2-1; 10 nucleotides align to TRBD1. The J segment lost 6 bases and the V segment lost 6 bases, leaving 8 bases of the junction unmatched. The length of the CDR3 is 15 residues. CDR1 MNHEY and CDR2 SMNVEV come from the germline V gene (reference sequence). The chain's CDR3 is CASSPLGQGPNEQFF. DNA of the CDR3: TGTGCCAGCAGCCCTCTGGGACAGGGGCCCAATGAGCAGTTCTTC.

This rearrangement joins TRBV6-6 to TRBJ2-7, with 11 bases fitting TRBD1. V was pared by 2 bases and J by 2 bases, with 2 bases of the junction left unmatched. CDR1 MNHNY and CDR2 SVGAGI come from the germline V gene (reference sequence). The CDR3 length is 15 residues. CDR3 loop: CASSYPGQGAYEQYF. CDR3 in DNA: TGTGCCAGCAGTTACCCGGGACAGGGGGCCTACGAGCAGTACTTC.

The chain employs TRBV10-3 and TRBJ2-5, with 8 nucleotides matching TRBD2. There are 15 residues in the CDR3. Germline CDR1 is ENHRY and CDR2 is SYGVKD. V was pared by 3 bases and J by 4 bases, with 7 bases of the junction left unmatched. CDR3 residues: CAISDDGRVGETQYF. The CDR3, as DNA: TGTGCCATCAGTGATGACGGGAGGGTAGGAGAGACCCAGTACTTC.

This clone came up once. V and J are TRBV6-1 and TRBJ2-3, with D hard to call. The CDR3 runs to 13 residues. The V gene lost 7 bases and the J gene lost 1 base, with 9 bases spanning the gap. CDR1 is MNHNS, CDR2 SASEGT, per germline. The CDR3 here is CASIKDRTDTQYF. The CDR3 DNA reads as TGTGCCAGCATTAAGGACCGCACAGATACGCAGTATTTT.

The chain has TRBV5-1 and TRBJ1-2, with 7 nucleotides matching TRBD1. The CDR3 has 13 residues. The V segment lost 4 bases and the J segment 4 bases; nucleotides outside the gene matches: 4. The germline V gene encodes CDR1 SGHRS and CDR2 YFSETQ. This CDR3 is CASSPDRAYGYTF. In nucleotides, the CDR3 is TGCGCCAGCAGCCCAGACAGGGCCTATGGCTACACCTTC.

In its sample, this clone was seen once. The rearrangement links TRBV6-1 to TRBJ2-1; the match to TRBD1 covers 9 bases. Germline V CDR1 and CDR2: MNHNS, SASEGT. V lost 4 bases and J lost 8; bases outside the gene matches: 9. This CDR3 is built from 15 residues. CDR3 protein: CASSGPGQGYYEQFF. CDR3 in DNA: TGTGCCAGCAGTGGACCGGGACAGGGTTACTATGAGCAGTTCTTC.

V is TRBV10-1 and J is TRBJ2-7, with TRBD1 as a possible D gene (6 bases). Germline-derived CDR1 and CDR2 are WNHNN and SYGVQD (reference sequence). The CDR3 has 13 residues. V was pared by 3 bases and J by 6 bases, with 12 bases between. The CDR3 DNA follows: TGCGCCAGCAGTGAACAGGGATTCGGCGAGCAGTACTTC. Its translation is CASSEQGFGEQYF.

The chain uses TRBV6-1 and TRBJ2-7, with 7 positions matching TRBD2. The J segment lost 4 bases and the V segment lost 4 bases, leaving 10 bases of the junction unmatched. Germline CDR1 is MNHNS and CDR2 is SASEGT. CDR3 length equals 15 residues. The CDR3 here is CASSVVWGEGYEQYF. The CDR3, as DNA: TGTGCCAGCAGTGTGGTTTGGGGGGAGGGTTACGAGCAGTACTTC.

The sample holds one count of this clone. V usage is TRBV4-1 and J usage is TRBJ2-5, with D possibly being TRBD1 (6 bases). Germline V gene lookup returns CDR1 MGHRA and CDR2 YSYEKL. Trimming took off 4 bases at V and 1 base at J, with 13 bases between the two ends. This CDR3 spans 15 amino acids. The CDR3 sequence: CASSRSDSPQETQYF. The DNA for the CDR3 is TGCGCCAGCAGCCGTTCGGACAGCCCCCAAGAGACCCAGTACTTC.

Here the CDR3 reads CASSSERSTDTQYF. In nucleotides, the CDR3 is TGCGCCAGCAGCTCGGAGCGGAGCACAGATACGCAGTATTTT. V usage is TRBV5-1 and J usage is TRBJ2-3; possibly TRBD2 for D (5 bases). Trimming left V 3 bases short and J 0 bases short, with 8 bases between. In germline, CDR1 is SGHRS, CDR2 YFSETQ. This CDR3 comprises 14 residues.

In this sample, this clone turned up once. The CDR3 loop is CASSGRGGQPQHF. In DNA, the CDR3 is TGTGCCAGCAGTGGCAGGGGAGGCCAGCCCCAGCATTTT. This chain connects TRBV2 to TRBJ1-5; D possibly corresponds to TRBD1 (6 bases). The CDR3 is made up of 13 amino acids. Germline-derived CDR1 and CDR2 are SNHLY and FYNNEI. V lost 4 bases, J lost 7 bases, and 11 bases lay in between.

The chain uses TRBV5-1 and TRBJ1-4, with TRBD1 identical over 10 bases. V lost 6 bases to trimming and J lost 8 bases; unmatched junction nucleotides: 4. The CDR3 runs to 13 residues. CDR1 and CDR2 from the germline V gene are SGHRS and YFSETQ. CDR3 coding DNA: TGCGCCAGCACCGACAGGGGGCGGGAAAAACTGTTTTTT. Translating gives CASTDRGREKLFF.

V and J are TRBV9 and TRBJ2-2; D remains ambiguous. The CDR3 contains 13 residues. Deletions cut 0 bases from V and 5 bases from J, with 5 bases between. CDR1 SGDLS and CDR2 YYNGEE come from the germline V gene. The CDR3 DNA follows: TGTGCCAGCAGCGTAGGTGGAACCGGGGAGCTGTTTTTT. Its protein product is CASSVGGTGELFF. Full variable domain (rest looked up from reference TRBV9 and TRBJ2-2): DSGVTQTPKHLITATGQRVTLRCSPRSGDLSVYWYQQSLDQGLQFLIQYYNGEERAKGNILERFSAQQFPDLHSELNLSSLELGDSALYFCASSVGGTGELFFGEGSRLTVL.

The count of this clone is one. The gene calls are TRBV2 and TRBJ2-1; weak D call: TRBD2 (5 bases). This CDR3 contains 12 residues. Germline V CDR1 and CDR2: SNHLY, FYNNEI. V was trimmed by 11 bases and J by 4 bases, leaving 12 bases between them. CDR3: CAANTRYNEQFF. CDR3 bases: TGTGCCGCGAACACTAGGTACAATGAGCAGTTCTTC.

The chain links TRBV11-2 to TRBJ2-3; D may be TRBD2 (5 bases). V lost 2 bases, J lost 1 base, and 13 bases lay in between. Germline V lookup: CDR1 SGHAT, CDR2 FQNNGV. The CDR3 is 16 residues long. CDR3 region: CASSLNGVRGTDTQYF. CDR3 DNA: TGTGCCAGCAGCTTAAACGGGGTACGGGGCACAGATACGCAGTATTTT.

The chain recombines TRBV15 with TRBJ2-2; D ambiguous. Trimming removed 2 bases at V and 4 bases at J, with 11 bases between. This CDR3 contains 15 residues. Germline V gives CDR1 LNHNV, CDR2 YYDKDF (reference sequence). The CDR3 loop is CATSRTRSGTGELFF. Here the CDR3 DNA reads TGTGCCACCAGCAGAACCAGGTCGGGCACCGGGGAGCTGTTTTTT.